This TCR beta chain was recorded in a study of T cells in Graves' hyperthyroidism and ophthalmopathy. Study-wide background: Blood was drawn when the patient was first diagnosed and still untreated.

These patients, aged 18 to 65, had recently diagnosed hyperthyroidism lasting under 2 months. Exclusion followed for patients with uncontrolled infection, other autoimmune disease, pregnancy or lactation. The PBMCs had their origin in around 9.1 ml of fresh peripheral blood. Researchers amplified the TCR beta CDR3 regions from RNA transcripts. Initially, a first-round RT-PCR of the TCR CDR3 employed the HTBI primer set. MiXCR, applied by TCRdb to the multiplex PCR reads, yields one record per CDR3 protein. Counted here are hundreds of thousands of distinct CDR3 sequences, around 14% occurring once; the ten biggest clones make up roughly 5.5%. A few counts support this clonotype. Trimming removed 3 bases at V and 10 bases at J, with 10 bases between. Germline loops: CDR1 SGHRS, CDR2 YFSETQ. The CDR3 has 12 residues.

The sequenced material came from blood. The clonotype comes from a woman in her 30s with Graves' hyperthyroidism that later progressed to Graves' ophthalmopathy. J is TRBJ2-2 and V is TRBV5-1; D is perhaps TRBD2 (5 bases). The CDR3 DNA reads TGCGCCAGCAGCTCCCCGGGATCGGAGCTGTTTTTT. It translates to CASSSPGSELFF.